The clone carrying this T cell receptor (beta chain) has a single count. The antigen is unknown. The data originate from a study of Ad26.COV2.S vaccination and SARS-CoV-2 variants. Whole-study context: In the COV1001 trial, the donor was in the Ad26.COV2.S arm. Intramuscularly, Ad26.COV2.S was given either once or twice, 56 days apart.

The table came from immunoSEQ multiplex PCR; TCRdb's copy has only in-frame clones and leaves some out. The profile covers some 340,000 clones, with around four fifths appearing a single time and 2% to 2.5% taken by the ten largest. General study results and limits: Vaccine recipients and placebo recipients showed similar non-spike TCR breadth.

Described treatment: around 19 received Ad26.COV2.S at low or high dose, single or two shots; a few received placebo; per-sample allocation not given. It was on day 63 after the first vaccine or placebo injection that samples were taken. At a Boston site, the person donating was an adult of 18-55 years. Trimming cost V 3 bases and J 2 bases; bases outside gene matches: 5. Germline V gene lookup returns CDR1 LGHDT and CDR2 YNNKEL (reference sequence). CDR3 length equals 15 residues. The receptor's source is a person aged 18 to 65 who received the Ad26.COV2.S COVID-19 vaccine or a placebo. Sequenced material: peripheral blood, taken in a trial of Ad26.COV2.S vaccine versus placebo. The V gene is TRBV3-1 (or the pseudogene TRBV3-2), the J gene TRBJ2-7; 9 nucleotides align to TRBD1. CDR3 in amino acids: CASSHWGQGAYEQYF. In nucleotides, the CDR3 is TGTGCCAGCAGCCATTGGGGACAGGGTGCCTACGAGCAGTACTTC.